Following are 8 T cell receptor beta chains from one sample sequenced in a study of blood T cell repertoires in COVID-19. Some clones are missing from TCRdb's copy, which holds only in-frame ones; the method was immunoSEQ multiplex PCR. This table holds fewer than 70,000 clones, 88% found once. Sequencing used peripheral blood. The receptors come from a human donor in a cohort sampled during active COVID-19.

CDR3 amino acids: CASSFRSGTPNEQYF. The CDR3 DNA sequence: TGTGCCAGCAGCTTTCGCAGCGGGACTCCAAACGAGCAGTACTTC. This chain joins TRBV11-2 and TRBJ2-7, with TRBD2 identical over 7 bases. Germline V gene lookup returns CDR1 SGHAT and CDR2 FQNNGV. CDR3 size: 15 residues. V was pared by 3 bases and J by 5 bases, with 10 bases of the junction left unmatched.

V is TRBV6-1 and J is TRBJ2-3; 9 bases agree with TRBD2. CDR3 length: 15 residues. Germline V gene lookup returns CDR1 MNHNS and CDR2 SASEGT. The V gene end was trimmed by 2 bases and the J gene end by 2 bases; junction bases not matched to a gene: 2. CDR3 bases: TGTGCCAGCAGTGAACTAGCGGGGACCACAGATACGCAGTATTTT. Translating it yields CASSELAGTTDTQYF.

This clone has only a few counts. This chain links TRBV19 with TRBJ2-1; possible D gene TRBD2, 6 bases. The CDR3 covers 12 residues. V lost 8 bases and J 6 bases, leaving 11 bases between the germline ends. Germline V CDR1 and CDR2: LNHDA, SQIVND (reference sequence). DNA of the CDR3: TGTGCCAGTGGAGGGTTAGGCAATGAGCAGTTCTTC. Amino acid sequence: CASGGLGNEQFF.

V and J are TRBV12-3 or TRBV12-4 and TRBJ1-3; unclear D gene. Deletions cut 6 bases from V and 4 bases from J, with 7 bases between. The CDR3 totals 12 residues. CDR3 in DNA: TGTGCCAGCAGCCTCAGGGGAAACACCATATATTTT. This gives the protein CASSLRGNTIYF.

V gene TRBV18 combines with J gene TRBJ2-3, with D tentatively TRBD1 (6 bases). V dropped 3 bases and J dropped 4 bases, with 11 bases sitting between them. This CDR3 is 14 amino acids long. Germline CDR1 KGHSH, CDR2 LQKENI. CDR3: CASSPDSFADTQYF. CDR3 bases: TGTGCCAGCTCACCGGACAGTTTCGCAGATACGCAGTATTTT. Based on the CDR3 plus reference TRBV18 and TRBJ2-3, the full variable domain is NAGVMQNPRHLVRRRGQEARLRCSPMKGHSHVYWYRQLPEEGLKFMVYLQKENIIDESGMPKERFSAEFPKEGPSILRIQQVVRGDSAAYFCASSPDSFADTQYFGPGTRLTVL.

This sequence joins TRBV5-6 and TRBJ2-1; 14 bases map to TRBD2. Germline CDR1 and CDR2: SGHDT and YYEEEE. This CDR3 comprises 19 residues. Unmatched junction bases numbered 13, after V lost 4 bases and J lost 4 bases. In DNA form, the CDR3 reads TGTGCCAGCAGCCCTGGGACTAGCGGGAGTCTCCAGTCGTACAATGAGCAGTTCTTC. It encodes CASSPGTSGSLQSYNEQFF.

V usage is TRBV5-1 and J usage is TRBJ1-1; 9 nucleotides align to TRBD1. Germline V gene lookup returns CDR1 SGHRS and CDR2 YFSETQ. The CDR3 has 16 amino acids. The J segment lost 6 bases and the V segment lost 4 bases, leaving 13 bases of the junction unmatched. CDR3 sequence reads: CASSIGQGTGSSEAFF. The CDR3 coding sequence is TGCGCCAGCAGCATCGGACAGGGGACAGGGTCTTCTGAAGCTTTCTTT.

The J gene is TRBJ2-4, the V gene TRBV12-5; D call uncertain. CDR1 and CDR2 from the germline V gene are LGHNT and FRNRAP. This CDR3 has 11 amino acids. V shed 2 bases and J shed 8 bases, with 4 bases lying between them. CDR3 residues: CASGLRDIQYF. CDR3 coding DNA: TGTGCTAGTGGTTTGCGAGACATTCAGTACTTC.